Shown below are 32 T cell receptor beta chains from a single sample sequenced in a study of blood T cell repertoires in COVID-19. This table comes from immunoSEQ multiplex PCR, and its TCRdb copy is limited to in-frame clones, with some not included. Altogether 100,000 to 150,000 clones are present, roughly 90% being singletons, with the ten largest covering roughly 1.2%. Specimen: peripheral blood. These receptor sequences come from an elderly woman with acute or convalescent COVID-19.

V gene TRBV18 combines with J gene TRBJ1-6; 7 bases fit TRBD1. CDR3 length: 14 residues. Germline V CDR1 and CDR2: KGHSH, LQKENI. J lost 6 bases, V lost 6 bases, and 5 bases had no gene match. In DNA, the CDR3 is TGTGCCAGCTCCCCGGGACAGCTTAATTCACCCCTCCACTTT. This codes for CASSPGQLNSPLHF.

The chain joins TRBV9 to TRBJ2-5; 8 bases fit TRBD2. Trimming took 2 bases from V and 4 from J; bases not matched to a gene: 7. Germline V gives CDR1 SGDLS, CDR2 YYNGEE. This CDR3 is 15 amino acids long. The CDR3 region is CASSVTGTRGETQYF. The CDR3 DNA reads TGTGCCAGCAGCGTCACTGGGACTAGGGGAGAGACCCAGTACTTC.

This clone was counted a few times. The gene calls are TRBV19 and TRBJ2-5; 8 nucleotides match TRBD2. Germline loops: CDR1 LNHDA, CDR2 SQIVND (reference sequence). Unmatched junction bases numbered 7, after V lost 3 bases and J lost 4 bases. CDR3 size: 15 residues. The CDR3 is CASSMTAGVGETQYF. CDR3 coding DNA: TGTGCCAGTAGTATGACAGCGGGAGTTGGAGAGACCCAGTACTTC.

DNA for the CDR3: TGTGCCAGCAGCCACCGAGACACCATATATTTT. Residues: CASSHRDTIYF. This sequence joins TRBV13 and TRBJ1-3; D not certain. Trimming removed 5 bases from V and 8 bases from J, with 7 bases in between. CDR1 and CDR2 from the germline V gene are PRHDT and FYEKMQ (reference sequence). The CDR3 spans 11 residues.

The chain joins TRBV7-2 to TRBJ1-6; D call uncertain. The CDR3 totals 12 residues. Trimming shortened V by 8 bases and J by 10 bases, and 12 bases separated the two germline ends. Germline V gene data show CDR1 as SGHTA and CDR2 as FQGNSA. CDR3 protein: CASLRRNSPLHF. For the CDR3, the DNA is TGTGCCAGCCTGCGGAGAAACTCACCCCTCCACTTT. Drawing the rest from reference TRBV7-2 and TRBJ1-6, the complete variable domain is GAGVSQSPSNKVTEKGKDVELRCDPISGHTALYWYRQSLGQGLEFLIYFQGNSAPDKSGLPSDRFSAERTGGSVSTLTIQRTQQEDSAVYLCASLRRNSPLHFGNGTRLTVT.

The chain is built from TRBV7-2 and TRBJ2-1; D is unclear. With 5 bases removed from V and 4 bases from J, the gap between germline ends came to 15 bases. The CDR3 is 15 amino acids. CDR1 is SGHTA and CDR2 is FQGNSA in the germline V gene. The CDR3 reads CASSRSLPAYNEQFF. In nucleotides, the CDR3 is TGTGCCAGCAGCCGTAGCCTTCCAGCTTACAATGAGCAGTTCTTC.

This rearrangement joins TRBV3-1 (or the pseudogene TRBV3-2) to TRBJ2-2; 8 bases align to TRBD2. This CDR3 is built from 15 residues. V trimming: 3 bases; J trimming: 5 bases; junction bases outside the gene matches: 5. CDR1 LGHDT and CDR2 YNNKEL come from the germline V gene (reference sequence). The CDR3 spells CASSHRGGATGELFF. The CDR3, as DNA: TGTGCCAGCAGCCACCGGGGGGGGGCGACCGGGGAGCTGTTTTTT.

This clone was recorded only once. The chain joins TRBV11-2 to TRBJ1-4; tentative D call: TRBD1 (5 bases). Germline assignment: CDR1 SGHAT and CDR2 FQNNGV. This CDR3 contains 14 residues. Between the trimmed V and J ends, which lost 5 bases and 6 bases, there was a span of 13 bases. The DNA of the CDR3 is TGTGCCAGCAGCCGGGGGAGGCTATATGAAAAACTGTTTTTT. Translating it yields CASSRGRLYEKLFF. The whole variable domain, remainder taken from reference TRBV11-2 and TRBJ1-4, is EAGVAQSPRYKIIEKRQSVAFWCNPISGHATLYWYQQILGQGPKLLIQFQNNGVVDDSQLPKDRFSAERLKGVDSTLKIQPAKLEDSAVYLCASSRGRLYEKLFFGSGTQLSVL.

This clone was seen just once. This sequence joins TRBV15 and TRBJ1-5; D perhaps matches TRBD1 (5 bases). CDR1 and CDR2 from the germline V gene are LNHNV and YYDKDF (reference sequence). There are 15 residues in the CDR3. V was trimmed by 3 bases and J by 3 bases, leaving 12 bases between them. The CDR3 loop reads CATSRGEADNQPQHF. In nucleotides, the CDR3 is TGTGCCACCAGCAGGGGGGAGGCAGACAATCAGCCCCAGCATTTT.

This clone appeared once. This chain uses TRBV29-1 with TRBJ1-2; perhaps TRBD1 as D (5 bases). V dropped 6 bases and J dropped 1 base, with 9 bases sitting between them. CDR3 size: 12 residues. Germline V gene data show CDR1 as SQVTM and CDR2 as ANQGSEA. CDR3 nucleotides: TGCAGCGTAACCCAGGGTAACTATGGCTACACCTTC. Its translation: CSVTQGNYGYTF. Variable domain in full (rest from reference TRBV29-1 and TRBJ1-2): SAVISQKPSRDICQRGTSLTIQCQVDSQVTMMFWYRQQPGQSLTLIATANQGSEATYESGFVIDKFPISRPNLTFSTLTVSNMSPEDSSIYLCSVTQGNYGYTFGSGTRLTVV.

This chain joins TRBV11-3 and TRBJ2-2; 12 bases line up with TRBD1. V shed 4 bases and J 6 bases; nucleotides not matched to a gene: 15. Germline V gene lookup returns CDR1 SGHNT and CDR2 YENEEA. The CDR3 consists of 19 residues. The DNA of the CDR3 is TGTGCCAGCAGCTCCAGAACCGGGACAGGGGGCTCGGTACCCGGGGAGCTGTTTTTT. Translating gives CASSSRTGTGGSVPGELFF.

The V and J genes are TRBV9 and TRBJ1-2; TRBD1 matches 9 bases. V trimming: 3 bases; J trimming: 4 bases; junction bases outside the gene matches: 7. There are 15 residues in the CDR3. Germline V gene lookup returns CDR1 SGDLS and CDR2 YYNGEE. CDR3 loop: CASSDGTGHGYGYTF. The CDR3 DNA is TGTGCCAGCAGCGATGGGACAGGGCACGGCTATGGCTACACCTTC.

The CDR3 DNA follows: TGCAGCGTTGCCGTTGGTTGGAGGAACACTGAAGCTTTCTTT. Protein product: CSVAVGWRNTEAFF. V gene TRBV29-1 combines with J gene TRBJ1-1; D call uncertain. V was shortened by 4 bases and J by 1 base, with 13 bases between the two germline ends. Looked up from germline, CDR1 is SQVTM and CDR2 is ANQGSEA. The length of the CDR3 is 14 residues.

The CDR3 DNA is TGTGCCAGCAGCTTTACAGGGTCAGGACAGGAACCCCTCCACTTT. Amino acid sequence: CASSFTGSGQEPLHF. The chain joins TRBV5-6 to TRBJ1-6, with 7 bases identical to TRBD1. J lost 12 bases, V lost 2 bases, and 11 bases had no gene match. This CDR3 has 15 residues. Looked up from germline, CDR1 is SGHDT and CDR2 is YYEEEE.

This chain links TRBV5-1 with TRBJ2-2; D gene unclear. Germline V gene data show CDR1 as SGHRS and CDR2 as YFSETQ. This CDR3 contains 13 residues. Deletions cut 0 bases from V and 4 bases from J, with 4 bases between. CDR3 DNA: TGCGCCAGCAGCTTGGACAGCACCGGGGAGCTGTTTTTT. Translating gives CASSLDSTGELFF.

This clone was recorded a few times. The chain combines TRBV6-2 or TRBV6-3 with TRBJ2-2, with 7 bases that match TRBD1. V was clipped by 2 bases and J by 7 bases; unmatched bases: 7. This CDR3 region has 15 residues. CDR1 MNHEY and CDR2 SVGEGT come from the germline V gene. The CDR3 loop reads CASSYNRGTGGELFF. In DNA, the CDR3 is TGTGCCAGCAGTTACAACAGGGGAACAGGCGGGGAGCTGTTTTTT.

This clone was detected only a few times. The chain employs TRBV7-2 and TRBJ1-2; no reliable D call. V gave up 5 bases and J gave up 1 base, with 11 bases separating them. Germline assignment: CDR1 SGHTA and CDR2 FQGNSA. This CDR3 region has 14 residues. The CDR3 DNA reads TGTGCCAGCAGCCCAGGCGGGTTTAACTATGGCTACACCTTC. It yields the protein CASSPGGFNYGYTF.

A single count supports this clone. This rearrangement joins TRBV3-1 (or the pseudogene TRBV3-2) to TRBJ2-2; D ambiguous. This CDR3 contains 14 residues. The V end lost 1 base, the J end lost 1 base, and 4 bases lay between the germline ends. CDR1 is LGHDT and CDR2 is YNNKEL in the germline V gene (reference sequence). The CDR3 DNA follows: TGTGCCAGCAGCCAAGTTCGGAACACCGGGGAGCTGTTTTTT. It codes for CASSQVRNTGELFF.

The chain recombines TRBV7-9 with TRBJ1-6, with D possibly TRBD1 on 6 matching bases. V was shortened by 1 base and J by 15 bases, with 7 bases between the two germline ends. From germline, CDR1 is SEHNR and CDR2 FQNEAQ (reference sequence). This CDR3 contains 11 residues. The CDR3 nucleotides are TGTGCCAGCAGCTTAGGACAGGACCTCCACTTT. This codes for CASSLGQDLHF.

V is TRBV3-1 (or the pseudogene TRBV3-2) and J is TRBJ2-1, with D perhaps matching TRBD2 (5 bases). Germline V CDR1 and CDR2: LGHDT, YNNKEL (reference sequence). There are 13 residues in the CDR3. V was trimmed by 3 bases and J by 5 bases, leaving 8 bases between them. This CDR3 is CASSHYGNNEQFF. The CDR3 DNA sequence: TGTGCCAGCAGCCATTACGGGAACAATGAGCAGTTCTTC.

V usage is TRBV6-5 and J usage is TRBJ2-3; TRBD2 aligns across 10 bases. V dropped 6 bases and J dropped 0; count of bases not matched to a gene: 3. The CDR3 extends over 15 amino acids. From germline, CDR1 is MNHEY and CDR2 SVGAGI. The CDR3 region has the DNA TGTGCCAGCAGCACTAGCGGGGCCAGCACAGATACGCAGTATTTT. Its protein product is CASSTSGASTDTQYF.

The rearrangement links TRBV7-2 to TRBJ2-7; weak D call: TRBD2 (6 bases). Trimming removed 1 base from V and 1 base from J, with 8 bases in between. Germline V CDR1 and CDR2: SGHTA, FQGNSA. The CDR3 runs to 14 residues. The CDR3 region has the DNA TGTGCCAGCAGCTTAGATCGGGGGTCCTACGAGCAGTACTTC. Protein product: CASSLDRGSYEQYF. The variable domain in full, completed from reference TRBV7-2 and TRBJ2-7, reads GAGVSQSPSNKVTEKGKDVELRCDPISGHTALYWYRQSLGQGLEFLIYFQGNSAPDKSGLPSDRFSAERTGGSVSTLTIQRTQQEDSAVYLCASSLDRGSYEQYFGPGTRLTVT.

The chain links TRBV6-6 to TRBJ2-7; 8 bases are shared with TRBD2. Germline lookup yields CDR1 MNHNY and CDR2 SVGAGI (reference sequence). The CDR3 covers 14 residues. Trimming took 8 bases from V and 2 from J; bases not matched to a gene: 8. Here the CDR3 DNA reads TGTGCCAGCTCGAGCGGGGGAGCTACCTACGAGCAGTACTTC. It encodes CASSSGGATYEQYF.

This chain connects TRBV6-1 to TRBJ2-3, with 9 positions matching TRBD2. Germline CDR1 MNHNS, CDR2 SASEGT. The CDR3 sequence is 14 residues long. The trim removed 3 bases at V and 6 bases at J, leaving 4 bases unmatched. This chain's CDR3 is CASSEGGGVDTQYF. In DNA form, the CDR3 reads TGTGCCAGCAGTGAGGGCGGGGGGGTCGATACGCAGTATTTT.

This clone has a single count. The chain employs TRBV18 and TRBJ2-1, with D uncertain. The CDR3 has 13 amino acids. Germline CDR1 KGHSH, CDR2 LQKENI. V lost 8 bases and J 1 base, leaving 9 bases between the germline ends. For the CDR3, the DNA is TGTGCCAGCACAGTACAGTCCTACAATGAGCAGTTCTTC. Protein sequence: CASTVQSYNEQFF.

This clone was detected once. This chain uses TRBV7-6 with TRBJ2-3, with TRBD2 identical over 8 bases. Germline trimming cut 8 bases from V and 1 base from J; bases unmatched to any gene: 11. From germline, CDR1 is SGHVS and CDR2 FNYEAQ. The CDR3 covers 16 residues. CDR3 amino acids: CASSASAAGGTDTQYF. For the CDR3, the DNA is TGTGCCAGCTCTGCTTCAGCAGCGGGAGGCACAGATACGCAGTATTTT.

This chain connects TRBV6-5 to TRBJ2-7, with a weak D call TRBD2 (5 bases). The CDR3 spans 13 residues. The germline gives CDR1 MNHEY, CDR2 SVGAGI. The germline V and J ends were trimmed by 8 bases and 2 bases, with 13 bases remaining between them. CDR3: CASFGSLAYEQYF. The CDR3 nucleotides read TGTGCCAGCTTTGGGAGTTTAGCCTACGAGCAGTACTTC.

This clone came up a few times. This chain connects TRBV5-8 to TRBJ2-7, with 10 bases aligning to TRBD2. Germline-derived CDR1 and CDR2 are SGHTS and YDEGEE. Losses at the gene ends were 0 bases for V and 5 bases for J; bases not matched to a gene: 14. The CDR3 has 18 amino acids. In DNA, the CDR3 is TGTGCCAGCAGCTTGGGCCGATATGGGCTAGCGGGAGTCGACGAGCAGTACTTC. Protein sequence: CASSLGRYGLAGVDEQYF.

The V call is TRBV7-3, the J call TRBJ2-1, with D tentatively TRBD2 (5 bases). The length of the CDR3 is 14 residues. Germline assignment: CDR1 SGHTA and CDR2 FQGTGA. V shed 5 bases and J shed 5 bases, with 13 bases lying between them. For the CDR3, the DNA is TGTGCCAGCAGCCACCGGGGTACCGACAATGAGCAGTTCTTC. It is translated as CASSHRGTDNEQFF.

The CDR3 DNA sequence: TGTGCCAGCAGCCAAGATATAATTATAGGAAACACCATATATTTT. Encoded protein: CASSQDIIIGNTIYF. V and J are TRBV4-2 and TRBJ1-3, with D unclear. Germline CDR1 and CDR2: LGHNA and YNFKEQ. V shed 0 bases and J shed 4 bases, with 10 bases lying between them. The CDR3 totals 15 residues.

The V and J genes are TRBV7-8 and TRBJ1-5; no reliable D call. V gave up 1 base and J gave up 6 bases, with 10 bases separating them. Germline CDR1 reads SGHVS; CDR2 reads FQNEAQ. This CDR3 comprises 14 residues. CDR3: CASSLDEITQPQHF. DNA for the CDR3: TGTGCCAGCAGCTTAGATGAGATAACTCAGCCCCAGCATTTT.

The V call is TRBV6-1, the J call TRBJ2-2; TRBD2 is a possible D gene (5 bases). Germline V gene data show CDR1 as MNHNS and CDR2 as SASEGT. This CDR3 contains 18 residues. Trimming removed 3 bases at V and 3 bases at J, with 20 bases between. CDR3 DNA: TGTGCCAGCAGTGAGAGAGGGTTAGCTGGGAGATACACCGGGGAGCTGTTTTTT. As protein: CASSERGLAGRYTGELFF.